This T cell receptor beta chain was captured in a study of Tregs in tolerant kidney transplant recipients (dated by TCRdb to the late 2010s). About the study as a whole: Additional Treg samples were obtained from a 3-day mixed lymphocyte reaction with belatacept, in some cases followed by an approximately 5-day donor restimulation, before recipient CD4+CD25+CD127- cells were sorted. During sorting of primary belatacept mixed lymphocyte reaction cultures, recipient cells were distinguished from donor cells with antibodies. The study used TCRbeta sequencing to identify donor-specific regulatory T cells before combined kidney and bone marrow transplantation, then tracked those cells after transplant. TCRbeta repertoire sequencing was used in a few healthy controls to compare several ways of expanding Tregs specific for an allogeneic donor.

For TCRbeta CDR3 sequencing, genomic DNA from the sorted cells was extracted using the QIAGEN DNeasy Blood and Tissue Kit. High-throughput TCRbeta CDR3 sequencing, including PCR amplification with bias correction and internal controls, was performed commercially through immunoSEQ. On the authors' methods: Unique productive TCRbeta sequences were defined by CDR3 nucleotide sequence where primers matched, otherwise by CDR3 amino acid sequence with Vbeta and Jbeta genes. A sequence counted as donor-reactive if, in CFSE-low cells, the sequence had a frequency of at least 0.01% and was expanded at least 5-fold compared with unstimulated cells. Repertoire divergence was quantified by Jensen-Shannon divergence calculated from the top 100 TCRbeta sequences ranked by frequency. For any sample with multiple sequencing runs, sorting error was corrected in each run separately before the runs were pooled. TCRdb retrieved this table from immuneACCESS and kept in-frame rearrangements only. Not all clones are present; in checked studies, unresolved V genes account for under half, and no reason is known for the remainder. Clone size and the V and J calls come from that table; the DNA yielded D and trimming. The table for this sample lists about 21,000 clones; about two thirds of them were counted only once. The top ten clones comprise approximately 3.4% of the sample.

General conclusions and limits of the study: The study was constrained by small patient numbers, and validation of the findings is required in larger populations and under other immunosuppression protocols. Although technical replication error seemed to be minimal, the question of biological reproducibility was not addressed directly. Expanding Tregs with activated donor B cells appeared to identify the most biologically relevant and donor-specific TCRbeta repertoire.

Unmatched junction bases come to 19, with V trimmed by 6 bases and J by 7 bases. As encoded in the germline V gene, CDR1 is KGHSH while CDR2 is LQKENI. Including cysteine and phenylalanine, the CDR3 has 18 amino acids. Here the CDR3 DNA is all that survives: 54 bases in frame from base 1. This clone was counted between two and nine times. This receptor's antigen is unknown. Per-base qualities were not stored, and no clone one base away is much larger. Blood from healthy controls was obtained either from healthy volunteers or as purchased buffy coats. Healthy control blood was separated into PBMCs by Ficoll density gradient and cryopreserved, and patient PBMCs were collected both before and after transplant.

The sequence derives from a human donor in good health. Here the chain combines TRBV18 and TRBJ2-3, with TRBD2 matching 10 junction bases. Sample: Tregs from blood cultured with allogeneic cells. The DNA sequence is TGTGCCAGCTCTCTCCGCCTTATAGCGGGGGGCCGTGTATATACGCAGTATTTT. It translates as CASSLRLIAGGRVYTQYF.